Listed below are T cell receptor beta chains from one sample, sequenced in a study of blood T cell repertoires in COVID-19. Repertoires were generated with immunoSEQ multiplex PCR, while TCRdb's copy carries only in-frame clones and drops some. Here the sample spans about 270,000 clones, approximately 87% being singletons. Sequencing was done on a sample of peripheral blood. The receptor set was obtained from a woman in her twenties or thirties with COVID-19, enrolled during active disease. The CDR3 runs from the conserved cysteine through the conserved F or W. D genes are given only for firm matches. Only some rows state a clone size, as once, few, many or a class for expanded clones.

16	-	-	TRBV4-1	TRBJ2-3	TGCGCCAGCAGCCAATGGATCAGGGTCGGAGCAGATACGCAGTATTTT	CASSQWIRVGADTQYF
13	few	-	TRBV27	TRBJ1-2	TGTGCCAGCAGTCCCCCCGGAGTATATGGCTACACCTTC	CASSPPGVYGYTF
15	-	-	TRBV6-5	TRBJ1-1	TGTGCCAGCAGTTACTCGTCTACAGGGAACACTGAAGCTTTCTTT	CASSYSSTGNTEAFF
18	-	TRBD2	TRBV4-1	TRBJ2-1	TGCGCCAGCAGCTCCGGGGGTACGGGGGGAATCTCCTACAATGAGCAGTTCTTC	CASSSGGTGGISYNEQFF
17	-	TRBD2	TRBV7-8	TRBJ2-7	TGTGCCAGCGCCTGGGGGACTAGCGGGGGAAGCTCCTACGAGCAGTACTTC	CASAWGTSGGSSYEQYF
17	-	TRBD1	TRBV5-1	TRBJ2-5	TGCGCCAGCAGCTTGGGATCCGGGACAGGGTTGGGAGAGACCCAGTACTTC	CASSLGSGTGLGETQYF
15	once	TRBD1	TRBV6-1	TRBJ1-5	TGTGCCAGCAGTGAAACAGGGGTGGTGGGTCAGCCCCAGCATTTT	CASSETGVVGQPQHF
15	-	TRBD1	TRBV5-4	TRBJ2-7	TGTGCCAGCAGCTCCCTGACAGGGGAGGCCTACGAGCAGTACTTC	CASSSLTGEAYEQYF
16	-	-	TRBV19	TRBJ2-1	TGTGCCAGTACCCGGCGACGGGACTGGATGGACAATGAGCAGTTCTTC	CASTRRRDWMDNEQFF
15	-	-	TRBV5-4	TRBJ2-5	TGTGCCAGCAGCGCCAGCAAGGTGGGGGGAGAGACCCAGTACTTC	CASSASKVGGETQYF
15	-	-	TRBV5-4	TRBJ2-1	TGTGCCAGCAGCCCCCTTTCGGGGGGCGGGAATGAGCAGTTCTTC	CASSPLSGGGNEQFF
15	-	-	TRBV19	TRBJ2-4	TGTGCCAGTAGTATTTGGTCAGGGGCCAAAAACATTCAGTACTTC	CASSIWSGAKNIQYF
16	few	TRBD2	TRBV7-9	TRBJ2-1	TGTGCCAGCAGCCGAGGACTAGCGGGCTCCTACAATGAGCAGTTCTTC	CASSRGLAGSYNEQFF
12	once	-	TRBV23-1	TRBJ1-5	TGCGCCAGCAGTCAATCGGTGACAGTACAGCATTTT	CASSQSVTVQHF
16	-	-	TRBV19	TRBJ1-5	TGTGCCAGTAGTATAGCGGTGTGGGGCTCGAATCAGCCCCAGCATTTT	CASSIAVWGSNQPQHF
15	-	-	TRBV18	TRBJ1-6	TGTGCCAGCTCACCGCAGGGCTCCTATAATTCACCCCTCCACTTT	CASSPQGSYNSPLHF
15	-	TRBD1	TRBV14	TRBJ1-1	TGTGCCAGCAGCCAGCGCGGACAGGGAAACACTGAAGCTTTCTTT	CASSQRGQGNTEAFF
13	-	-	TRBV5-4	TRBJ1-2	TGTGCCAGTCGCAACAGTTATAACTATGGCTACACCTTC	CASRNSYNYGYTF
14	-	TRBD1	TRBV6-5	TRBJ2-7	TGTGCCAGCAGTCACAGGGGGTTAAGGGACGAGCAGTACTTC	CASSHRGLRDEQYF
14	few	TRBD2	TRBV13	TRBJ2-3	TGTGCCAGCACTCCGGGGGGGGCCCGAGATACGCAGTATTTT	CASTPGGARDTQYF
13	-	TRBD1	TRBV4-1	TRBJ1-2	TGCGCCAGCAGCTACCGGGACAGCTATGGCTACACCTTC	CASSYRDSYGYTF
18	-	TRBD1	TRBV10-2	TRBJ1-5	TGCGCCAGCAGGGCCCGACAGGGGGCGTGGAACGGCAATCAGCCCCAGCATTTT	CASRARQGAWNGNQPQHF
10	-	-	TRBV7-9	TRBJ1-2	TGTGCCAGCAGTCTCGGGGGCTACACCTTC	CASSLGGYTF
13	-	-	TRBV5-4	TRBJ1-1	TGTGCCAGCAGCCCCGACACAGGTTACGAAGCTTTCTTT	CASSPDTGYEAFF
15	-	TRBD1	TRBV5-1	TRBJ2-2	TGCGCCAGCAGCTTGCGGACAGGGGACACCGGGGAGCTGTTTTTT	CASSLRTGDTGELFF
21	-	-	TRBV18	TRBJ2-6	TGTGCCAGCTCACCACAAATCTCAAGGGGGGGCACCCCTTCTGGGGCCAACGTCCTGACTTTC	CASSPQISRGGTPSGANVLTF
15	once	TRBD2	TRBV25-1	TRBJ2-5	TGTGCCAGCAGTTTCCCGGGACTACGAGGGGAGACCCAGTACTTC	CASSFPGLRGETQYF
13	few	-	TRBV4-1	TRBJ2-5	TGCGCCAGCAGCCAACCTAACCAAGAGACCCAGTACTTC	CASSQPNQETQYF
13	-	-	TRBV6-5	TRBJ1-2	TGTGCCAGCAGTTACGCACAGGTCTATGGCTACACCTTC	CASSYAQVYGYTF
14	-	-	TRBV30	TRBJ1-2	TGTGCCTGGAGAGTTACCGGGGGAGGCTATGGCTACACCTTC	CAWRVTGGGYGYTF
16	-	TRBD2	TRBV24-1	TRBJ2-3	TGTGCCACCAGTGATCGCCGACTAGCAGGAGAAGATACGCAGTATTTT	CATSDRRLAGEDTQYF
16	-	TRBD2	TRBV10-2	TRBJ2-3	TGCGCCAGCATCAGGGAAGCGGGGGGGCGGTCAGATACGCAGTATTTT	CASIREAGGRSDTQYF
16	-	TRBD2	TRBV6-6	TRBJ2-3	TGTGCCAGCAGGCCAGGGCTAGCGGGGCCGACAGATACGCAGTATTTT	CASRPGLAGPTDTQYF
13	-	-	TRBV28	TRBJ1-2	TGTGCCAGCAGTTTACGGGAGGGTAATGGCTACACCTTC	CASSLREGNGYTF
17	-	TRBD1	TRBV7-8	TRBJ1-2	TGTGCCAGCAGCTTAGATTGGTCGACAGGGGGCAAGGATGGCTACACCTTC	CASSLDWSTGGKDGYTF
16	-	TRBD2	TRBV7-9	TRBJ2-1	TGTGCCAGCAGCTTAACCGGTAGCGGGGTCTACAATGAGCAGTTCTTC	CASSLTGSGVYNEQFF
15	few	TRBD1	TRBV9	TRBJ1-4	TGTGCCAGCAGCCCCCGGACAGGGGGTACTGAAAAACTGTTTTTT	CASSPRTGGTEKLFF
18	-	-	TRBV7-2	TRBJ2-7	TGTGCCAGCAGCCCCGGGCCAGGGGGTGAGGCGGGGGGCTACGAGCAGTACTTC	CASSPGPGGEAGGYEQYF
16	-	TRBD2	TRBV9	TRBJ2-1	TGTGCCAGCAGCGTAGCCCCGGGGGGGGGACACAATGAGCAGTTCTTC	CASSVAPGGGHNEQFF
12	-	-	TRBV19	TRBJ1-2	TGTGCCAGTGGGGCCCAACCACGGGGCTACACCTTC	CASGAQPRGYTF
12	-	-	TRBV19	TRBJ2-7	TGTGCCAGTTCCGTTGGGGGGAGCGAGCAGTACTTC	CASSVGGSEQYF
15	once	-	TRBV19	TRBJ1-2	TGTGCCAGTAGTGACCCCGGGTCGGCGGGATATGGCTACACCTTC	CASSDPGSAGYGYTF
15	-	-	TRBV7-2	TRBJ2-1	TGTGCCAGCAGCTCAGACAGCAGCCGCTACAATGAGCAGTTCTTC	CASSSDSSRYNEQFF
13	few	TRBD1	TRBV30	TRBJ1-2	TGTGCCTGGAGTGGGAGGGGGCTCTATGGCTACACCTTC	CAWSGRGLYGYTF
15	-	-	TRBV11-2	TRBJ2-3	TGTGCCAGCAGCTTAGGCTTGGGCGGCACAGATACGCAGTATTTT	CASSLGLGGTDTQYF